Sequencing of this T cell receptor beta chain was carried out in a study of OX40 agonist ivuxolimab in advanced cancers. For the study at large: Among those enrolled, mean age was 60 years (range about 23 to 90) and 82.7% were male. General observations from the study: Certain nonresponders additionally had low normalized T-cell clonal expansion.

CDR3 length equals 15 residues. Germline CDR1 MDHEN, CDR2 SYDVKM. The V segment lost 5 bases and the J segment 4 bases; nucleotides outside the gene matches: 7. Details on this clone: Its target is unknown.

The repertoire was sequenced with immunoSEQ multiplex PCR; TCRdb's copy has only in-frame clones and lacks some. The sample shows roughly 58,000 clones, less than 90% of them seen only once. This rearrangement joins TRBV28 to TRBJ1-3; TRBD1 aligns across 8 bases. The sample was CD4+ or CD8+ T cells sorted from blood, taken in a trial of the OX40 agonist ivuxolimab. This TCR derives from an adult with an advanced solid tumor such as melanoma, head and neck, liver or kidney cancer. The chain's CDR3 is CASSVPGGSGNTIYF. CDR3 nucleotides: TGTGCCAGCAGTGTCCCAGGGGGCAGCGGAAACACCATATATTTT.